The 21 T cell receptor beta chains below all came from one sample that was sequenced in a study of vaccination effects on CD4 cells after COVID-19. Antigens of these TCRs are unknown. ViraFEST assay sequencing came after antigen-specific CD4+ T cells were expanded with viral peptide pools. Having been cultured for 9 to 11 days, the cells underwent CD4+ T cell isolation. Of the BNT162b2 and mRNA-1273 vaccines, participants received two doses of one or the other. Profiling relied on immunoSEQ multiplex PCR, and the TCRdb table lists in-frame clones only, not all of them. The sample carries around 81,000 clones, over 70% recorded once. Sequencing was performed on CD4+ T cells from PBMCs cultured with HCoV-OC43 spike peptides, taken after COVID-19 vaccination. Subset indicated: HCoV-OC43 spike overlapping peptide pool stimulation. The receptor set was obtained from a human donor who received a COVID-19 vaccine.

The chain joins TRBV14 to TRBJ2-7; D perhaps matches TRBD1 (6 bases). The CDR3 consists of 14 residues. Trimming shortened V by 4 bases and J by 2 bases, and 12 bases separated the two germline ends. Germline V gene data show CDR1 as SGHDN and CDR2 as FVKESK. CDR3 DNA sequence: TGTGCCAGCAGCCGCCAACAGGGTCCCTACGAGCAGTACGTC. Encoded protein: CASSRQQGPYEQYV.

This clone has just one count. The chain has TRBV5-1 and TRBJ2-1, with 14 bases lining up with TRBD2. J gave up 5 bases and V 3 bases, and 4 bases lay outside the gene matches. Germline loops: CDR1 SGHRS, CDR2 YFSETQ. The CDR3 contains 16 residues. Here the CDR3 DNA reads TGCGCCAGCAGCTCGACTAGCGGGGGGGCCCACAATGAGCAGTTCTTC. Translated: CASSSTSGGAHNEQFF.

This rearrangement joins TRBV10-3 to TRBJ1-6; D is undetermined. The germline CDR1 and CDR2 sequences are ENHRY and SYGVKD. This CDR3 is built from 17 residues. The V gene lost 3 bases and the J gene lost 7 bases, with 19 bases spanning the gap. This CDR3 is CAISDPPGLALNSPLHF. The CDR3 nucleotides read TGTGCCATCAGTGACCCACCGGGGTTGGCCCTAAATTCACCCCTCCACTTT.

This clone came up a few times. The chain joins TRBV29-1 to TRBJ1-1; a weak D match, TRBD1 (6 bases). Germline values: CDR1 SQVTM, CDR2 ANQGSEA. Trimming took 1 base from V and 0 from J, leaving 9 bases between them. The CDR3 has 14 residues. The DNA of the CDR3 is TGCAGCGTTGAAGGGGGGGCCATGAACACTGAAGCTTTCTTT. This codes for CSVEGGAMNTEAFF.

This clone was seen a handful of times. V and J are TRBV2 and TRBJ1-3; a weak D match, TRBD1 (6 bases). Germline V gives CDR1 SNHLY, CDR2 FYNNEI. CDR3 length equals 14 residues. The V and J ends lost 5 bases and 7 bases respectively, with 15 bases between them. CDR3 DNA sequence: TGTGCCAGCAGTAGGGACACCGGCGGGAACACCATATATTTT. This codes for CASSRDTGGNTIYF.

The chain has TRBV23-1 and TRBJ2-7; 7 bases map to TRBD1. TRBV23-1 is recorded as an ORF, its role being uncertain. V gave up 2 bases and J gave up 4 bases; unmatched junction bases: 8. This CDR3 is built from 15 residues. The CDR3 region is CASSQRRDSQYEQYV. DNA of the CDR3: TGCGCCAGCAGTCAACGACGGGACAGCCAATACGAGCAGTACGTC.

As concerns this clone: The sample has other DNA sequences that encode this CDR3 too. The chain couples TRBV5-1 to TRBJ2-5; D gene unclear. V was trimmed by 1 base and J by 2 bases, leaving 0 bases between them. The germline V gene encodes CDR1 SGHRS and CDR2 YFSETQ. The CDR3 has 11 amino acids. CDR3 region: CASSLQETQYF. The CDR3 nucleotides are TGCGCCAGCAGCTTGCAAGAGACCCAGTACTTC.

The chain employs TRBV19 and TRBJ2-5; D call uncertain. The germline CDR1 and CDR2 sequences are LNHDA and SQIVND (reference sequence). Trimming removed 5 bases from V and 3 bases from J, with 10 bases in between. The CDR3 runs to 13 residues. The CDR3 region has the DNA TGTGCCAGTAGTTGGACGGTGGAAGAGACCCAGTACTTC. The encoded protein is CASSWTVEETQYF.

In regard to this clone: At one of its ends the junction is not consistent with the germline gene, which may arise from a read error. The rearrangement uses TRBV11-1 and TRBJ2-3; the D gene is possibly TRBD2 (6 bases). The CDR3 has 13 residues. In germline, CDR1 is SGHAT, CDR2 FQDESV (reference sequence). The DNA of the CDR3 is TGTGCCAGCAGCCAAGGCGCGGGACGTCATTTGCATTTT. Protein product: CASSQGAGRHLHF.

CDR3 residues: CASSFSGFKDSSSTDTQYF. The CDR3 DNA reads as TGTGCCAGCAGCTTTTCTGGTTTTAAAGACTCCTCTAGCACAGATACGCAGTATTTT. This sequence joins TRBV5-5 and TRBJ2-3; D remains ambiguous. Per the germline V gene, CDR1 is SGHKS and CDR2 is YYEKEE (reference sequence). The CDR3 loop spans 19 amino acids. V lost 2 bases and J 0 bases, leaving 22 bases between the germline ends.

This chain uses TRBV7-2 with TRBJ1-5; D is possibly TRBD1 (5 bases). The CDR3 runs 16 residues. V was clipped by 5 bases and J by 5 bases, with 19 bases between them. The V gene's germline CDR1 is SGHTA and CDR2 FQGNSA. The CDR3 region is CASSPSGVRRDQPQHF. The CDR3 nucleotides read TGTGCCAGCAGCCCGTCGGGGGTCAGAAGGGATCAGCCCCAGCATTTT.

The chain links TRBV6-6 to TRBJ2-1; 7 nucleotides line up with TRBD2. Germline CDR1 reads MNHNY; CDR2 reads SVGAGI (reference sequence). This CDR3 has 14 amino acids. V lost 5 bases to trimming and J lost 3 bases; unmatched junction nucleotides: 4. CDR3 in DNA: TGTGCCAGCAGTCGCGCTAGCGGCTACAATGAGCAGTTCTTC. This translates into CASSRASGYNEQFF.

The rearrangement links TRBV6-5 to TRBJ1-6; D remains unclear. Trimming removed 4 bases from V and 0 bases from J, with 7 bases in between. From germline, CDR1 is MNHEY and CDR2 SVGAGI. The CDR3 sequence is 15 residues long. The CDR3: CASSSGDSYNSPLHF. In nucleotides, the CDR3 is TGTGCCAGCAGTTCGGGAGACTCCTATAATTCACCCCTCCACTTT.

The chain uses TRBV4-1 and TRBJ2-5; D gene uncertain. CDR1 is MGHRA and CDR2 is YSYEKL in the germline V gene. This CDR3 spans 17 amino acids. V lost 4 bases to trimming and J lost 5 bases, with 23 bases between them. DNA of the CDR3: TGCGCCAGCAGCCCTAGACCCCCCTTGGCGGTCCCCGAGACCCAGTACTTC. Amino acids: CASSPRPPLAVPETQYF.

The J gene is TRBJ2-4, the V gene TRBV29-1; a weak D match, TRBD2 (6 bases). The germline V gene has CDR1 SQVTM and CDR2 ANQGSEA. This CDR3 spans 15 amino acids. Trimming stripped 0 bases from V and 2 bases from J, with 11 bases between. In DNA, the CDR3 is TGCAGCGTTGAAGATTCTGGGACTTCCAAAAACATTCAGTACTTC. Its translation: CSVEDSGTSKNIQYF.

J is TRBJ2-3 and V is TRBV6-5, with 10 bases matching TRBD2. This CDR3 region has 16 residues. The junction had 12 bases not matched to a gene; V was cut back by 2 bases and J by 10 bases. The V gene's germline CDR1 is MNHEY and CDR2 SVGAGI. CDR3 region: CASSYKAGGPGAAQYF. In DNA, the CDR3 is TGTGCCAGCAGTTACAAAGCGGGGGGGCCGGGAGCGGCGCAGTATTTT.

Here the CDR3 DNA reads TGTGCCAGCAGTCTTGCCCCGCTTTTGGCCTACGAGCAGTACGTC. It codes for CASSLAPLLAYEQYV. This chain joins TRBV6-5 and TRBJ2-7; D not resolved. V shed 5 bases and J shed 2 bases, with 16 bases lying between them. CDR1 is MNHEY, CDR2 SVGAGI, per germline. There are 15 residues in the CDR3.

The chain is built from TRBV5-1 and TRBJ1-2; the D is unclear. The CDR3 is 14 residues long. V lost 1 base and J 8 bases, leaving 15 bases between the germline ends. Germline V gene data show CDR1 as SGHRS and CDR2 as YFSETQ. The chain's CDR3 is CASSLISWSGGYTF. In nucleotides, the CDR3 is TGCGCCAGCAGCTTGATTTCTTGGAGCGGGGGCTACACCTTC.

The J gene is TRBJ1-3, the V gene TRBV28; D may be TRBD1 (6 bases). V gave up 5 bases and J gave up 4 bases, with 15 bases separating them. The CDR3 sequence is 15 residues long. Per germline, CDR1 MDHEN and CDR2 SYDVKM. CDR3 sequence: CASSPPTGSGNTIYF. CDR3 sequence (DNA): TGTGCCAGCAGTCCGCCTACAGGGTCCGGAAACACCATATATTTT.

This chain links TRBV5-1 with TRBJ1-4; TRBD1 matches 11 bases. This CDR3 region has 16 residues. V dropped 1 base and J dropped 7; count of bases not matched to a gene: 6. Germline V gene data show CDR1 as SGHRS and CDR2 as YFSETQ. The CDR3 protein is CASSLKAGTGGEKLFF. As DNA, the CDR3 is TGCGCCAGCAGCTTGAAGGCCGGGACAGGGGGTGAAAAACTGTTTTTT.

CDR3 protein: CASGGVGNSPLHF. The CDR3 DNA reads as TGTGCCAGTGGGGGTGTAGGGAATTCACCCCTCCACTTT. The chain links TRBV2 to TRBJ1-6; maybe TRBD1 (5 bases). The CDR3 has 13 residues. Germline CDR1 SNHLY, CDR2 FYNNEI. Deletions cut 9 bases from V and 7 bases from J, with 13 bases between.